These T cell receptor beta chains were read from a single sample in a study of shared clonotypes between healthy human individuals. Generated by immunoSEQ multiplex PCR, the TCRdb table keeps only in-frame clones and is missing some. Among 550,000 to 600,000 clones listed, roughly 79% were seen once. Material for sequencing was PBMCs. All receptors derive from a woman in her thirties or forties in good health. Some clones in this sample may be carry-over from other donors' samples. The CDR3 runs from the conserved cysteine through the conserved F or W. A D gene is named only where the DNA matches it firmly. Not all rows give a size; the values are once, few, many and, for expanded clones, a class.

abundance: -
j_gene: TRBJ2-7
v_gene: TRBV6-6
d_gene: -
CDR3nt: TGTGCCAGCAGTTCAACGGGAACCTCCTACGAGCAGTACTTC
CDR3aa: CASSSTGTSYEQYF

abundance: few
j_gene: TRBJ2-2
v_gene: TRBV2
d_gene: -
CDR3nt: TGTGCCGGACGAATTTTCGGGGGCGAGCTGTTTTTT
CDR3aa: CAGRIFGGELFF

abundance: -
j_gene: TRBJ2-3
v_gene: TRBV5-1
d_gene: -
CDR3nt: TGCGCCAGCAGCTTGGTTGCCAGCAGAGATACGCAGTATTTT
CDR3aa: CASSLVASRDTQYF

abundance: -
j_gene: TRBJ2-1
v_gene: TRBV9
d_gene: TRBD2
CDR3nt: TGTCCCTGCCAGCACAGTTACGAACTAGCGGGAGGATCTGAGCAGTTCTTC
CDR3aa: CPCQHSYELAGGSEQFF

abundance: -
j_gene: TRBJ2-5
v_gene: TRBV9
d_gene: TRBD1
CDR3nt: TGTGCCAGCAGCGTAGGGGCAGGGGGTCCGGAGACCCAGTACTTC
CDR3aa: CASSVGAGGPETQYF

abundance: once
j_gene: TRBJ1-5
v_gene: TRBV5-4
d_gene: -
CDR3nt: TGTGCCAGCAGCTTGACCCCCAGCAATCAGCCCCAGCATTTT
CDR3aa: CASSLTPSNQPQHF

abundance: few
j_gene: TRBJ2-7
v_gene: TRBV7-9
d_gene: TRBD2
CDR3nt: TGTGCCAGCAGCTTATACCGGGGGACTAGCGGGTTTTACGAGCAGTACTTC
CDR3aa: CASSLYRGTSGFYEQYF

abundance: few
j_gene: TRBJ2-1
v_gene: TRBV11-2
d_gene: -
CDR3nt: TGTGCCAGCAGCTTTGGATACGACAATGAGCAGTTCTTC
CDR3aa: CASSFGYDNEQFF

abundance: -
j_gene: TRBJ2-3
v_gene: TRBV5-1
d_gene: -
CDR3nt: TGCGCCAGCAGCTTGGAGCGGGATACGCAGTATTTT
CDR3aa: CASSLERDTQYF

abundance: -
j_gene: TRBJ1-1
v_gene: TRBV19
d_gene: -
CDR3nt: TGTGCCAGTAGTAAGTCTTGGACACGAGCTTTGAACACTGAAGCTTTCTTT
CDR3aa: CASSKSWTRALNTEAFF

abundance: -
j_gene: TRBJ2-1
v_gene: TRBV11-3
d_gene: TRBD2
CDR3nt: TGTGCCAGCAGCTTAATCGGGACTAGCAATGAGCAGTTCTTC
CDR3aa: CASSLIGTSNEQFF

abundance: -
j_gene: TRBJ1-5
v_gene: TRBV4-2
d_gene: TRBD1
CDR3nt: TGTGCCAGCAGCCAGGACAGGGATATCGGTCAGCCCCAGCATTTT
CDR3aa: CASSQDRDIGQPQHF

abundance: -
j_gene: TRBJ2-5
v_gene: TRBV5-1
d_gene: -
CDR3nt: TGCGCCAGCAGCCCGGGACAAGTCCAAGAGACCCAGTACTTC
CDR3aa: CASSPGQVQETQYF